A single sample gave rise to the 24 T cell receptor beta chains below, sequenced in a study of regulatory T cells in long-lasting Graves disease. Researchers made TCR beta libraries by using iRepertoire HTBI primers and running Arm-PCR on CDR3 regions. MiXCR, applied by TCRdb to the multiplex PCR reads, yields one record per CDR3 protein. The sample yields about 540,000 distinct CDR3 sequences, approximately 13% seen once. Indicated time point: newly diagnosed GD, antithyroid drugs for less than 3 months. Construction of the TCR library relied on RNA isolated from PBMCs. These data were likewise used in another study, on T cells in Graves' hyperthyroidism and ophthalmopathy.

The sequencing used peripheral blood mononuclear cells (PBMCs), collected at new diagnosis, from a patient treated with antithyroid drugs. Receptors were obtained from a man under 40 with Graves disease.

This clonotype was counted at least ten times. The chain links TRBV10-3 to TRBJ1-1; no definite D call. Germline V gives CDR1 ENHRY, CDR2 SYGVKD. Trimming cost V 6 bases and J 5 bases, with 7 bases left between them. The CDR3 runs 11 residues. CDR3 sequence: CAISRGTEAFF. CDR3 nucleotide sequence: TGTGCCATCAGCAGAGGGACTGAAGCTTTCTTT.

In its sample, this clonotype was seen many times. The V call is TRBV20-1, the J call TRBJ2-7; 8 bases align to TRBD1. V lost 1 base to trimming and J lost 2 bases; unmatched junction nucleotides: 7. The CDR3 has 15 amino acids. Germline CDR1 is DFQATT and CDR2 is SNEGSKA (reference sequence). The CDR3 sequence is CSARVWGQDTYEQYF. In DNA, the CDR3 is TGCAGTGCTAGAGTGTGGGGACAGGACACCTACGAGCAGTACTTC.

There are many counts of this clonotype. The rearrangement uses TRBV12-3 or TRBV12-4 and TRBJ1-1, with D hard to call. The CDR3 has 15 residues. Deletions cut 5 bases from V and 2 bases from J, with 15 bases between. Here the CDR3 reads CASSPTPGVNTEAFF. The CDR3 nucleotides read TGTGCCAGCAGTCCGACCCCCGGCGTTAACACTGAAGCTTTCTTT.

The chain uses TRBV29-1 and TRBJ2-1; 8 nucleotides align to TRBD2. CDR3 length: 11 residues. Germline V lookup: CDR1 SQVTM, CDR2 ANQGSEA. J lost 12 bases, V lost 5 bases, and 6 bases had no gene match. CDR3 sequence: CSVREGGVQFF. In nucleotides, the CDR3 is TGCAGCGTTCGGGAGGGGGGTGTGCAGTTCTTC.

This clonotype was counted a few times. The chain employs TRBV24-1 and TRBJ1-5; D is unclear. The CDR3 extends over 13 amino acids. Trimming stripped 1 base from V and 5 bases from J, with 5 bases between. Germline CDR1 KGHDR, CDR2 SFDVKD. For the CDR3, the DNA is TGTGCCACCAGTGATTTTTGGGATCAGCCCCAGCATTTT. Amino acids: CATSDFWDQPQHF.

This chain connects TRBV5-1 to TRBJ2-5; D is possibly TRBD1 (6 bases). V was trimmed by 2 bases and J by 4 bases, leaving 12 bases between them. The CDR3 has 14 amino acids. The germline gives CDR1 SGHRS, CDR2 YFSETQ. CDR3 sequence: CASSLGPRGETQYF. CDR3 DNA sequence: TGCGCCAGCAGCTTAGGCCCCAGGGGAGAGACCCAGTACTTC.

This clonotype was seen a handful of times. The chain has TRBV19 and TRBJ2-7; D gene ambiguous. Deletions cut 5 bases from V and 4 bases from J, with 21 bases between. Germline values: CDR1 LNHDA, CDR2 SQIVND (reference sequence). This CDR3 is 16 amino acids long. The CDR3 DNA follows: TGTGCCAGTAGTGAACCCCCAACGGGTTTGGTTTACGAGCAGTACTTC. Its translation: CASSEPPTGLVYEQYF.

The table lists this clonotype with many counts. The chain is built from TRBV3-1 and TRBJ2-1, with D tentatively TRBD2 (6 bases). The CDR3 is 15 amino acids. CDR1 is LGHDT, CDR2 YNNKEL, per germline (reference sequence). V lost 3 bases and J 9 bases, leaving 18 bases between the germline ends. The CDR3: CASSQFSSGWVEQFF. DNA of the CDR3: TGTGCCAGCAGCCAGTTTAGTAGCGGATGGGTTGAGCAGTTCTTC.

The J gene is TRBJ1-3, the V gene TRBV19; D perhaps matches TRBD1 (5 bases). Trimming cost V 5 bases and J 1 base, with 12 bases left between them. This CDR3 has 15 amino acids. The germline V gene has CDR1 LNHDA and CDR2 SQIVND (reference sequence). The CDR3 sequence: CASSPGHYSGNTIYF. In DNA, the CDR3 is TGTGCCAGTAGTCCCGGACATTATTCTGGAAACACCATATATTTT.

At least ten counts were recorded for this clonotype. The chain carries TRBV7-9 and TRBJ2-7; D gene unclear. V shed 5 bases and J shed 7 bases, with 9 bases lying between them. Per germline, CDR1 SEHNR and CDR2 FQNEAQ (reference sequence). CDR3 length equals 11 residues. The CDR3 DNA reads TGTGCCAGCAGCCTGGCTTGGGAGCAGTACTTC. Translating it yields CASSLAWEQYF.

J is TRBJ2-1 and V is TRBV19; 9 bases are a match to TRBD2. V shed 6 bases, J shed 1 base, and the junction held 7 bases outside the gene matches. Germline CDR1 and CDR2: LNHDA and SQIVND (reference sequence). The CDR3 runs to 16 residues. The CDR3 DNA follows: TGTGCCAGTAGACTAAGGACTAGCGATTCCTACAATGAGCAGTTCTTC. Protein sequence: CASRLRTSDSYNEQFF. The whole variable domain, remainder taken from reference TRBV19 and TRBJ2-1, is DGGITQSPKYLFRKEGQNVTLSCEQNLNHDAMYWYRQDPGQGLRLIYYSQIVNDFQKGDIAEGYSVSREKKESFPLTVTSAQKNPTAFYLCASRLRTSDSYNEQFFGPGTRLTVL.

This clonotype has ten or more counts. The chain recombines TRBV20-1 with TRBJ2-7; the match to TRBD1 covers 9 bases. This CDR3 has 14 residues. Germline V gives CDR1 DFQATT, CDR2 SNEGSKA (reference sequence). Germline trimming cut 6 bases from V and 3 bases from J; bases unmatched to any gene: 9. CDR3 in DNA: TGCAGTGCCGCTCCGGGACAGGGCCACTACGAGCAGTACTTC. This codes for CSAAPGQGHYEQYF.

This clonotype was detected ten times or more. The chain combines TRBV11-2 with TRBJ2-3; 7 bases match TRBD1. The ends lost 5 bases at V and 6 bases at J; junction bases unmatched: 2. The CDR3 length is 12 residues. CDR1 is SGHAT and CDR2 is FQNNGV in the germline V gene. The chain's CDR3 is CASSKQGDTQYF. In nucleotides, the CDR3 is TGTGCCAGCAGCAAACAGGGGGATACGCAGTATTTT.

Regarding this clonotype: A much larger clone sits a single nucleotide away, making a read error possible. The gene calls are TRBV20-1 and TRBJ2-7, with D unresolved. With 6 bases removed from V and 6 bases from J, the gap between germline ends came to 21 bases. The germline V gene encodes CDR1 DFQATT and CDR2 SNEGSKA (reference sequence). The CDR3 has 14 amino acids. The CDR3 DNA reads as TGCAGTGCAGGCGATTTGGCGGAAAACTGCGAGCAGTACTTC. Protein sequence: CSAGDLAENCEQYF.

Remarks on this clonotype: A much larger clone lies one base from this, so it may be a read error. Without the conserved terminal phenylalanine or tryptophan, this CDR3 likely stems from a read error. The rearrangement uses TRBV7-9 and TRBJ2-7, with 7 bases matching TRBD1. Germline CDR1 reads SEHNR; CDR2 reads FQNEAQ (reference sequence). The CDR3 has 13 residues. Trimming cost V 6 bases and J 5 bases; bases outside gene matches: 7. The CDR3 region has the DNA TGTGCCAGCAGGATGAACAGGGGCCACGAGCAGTACTTA. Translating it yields CASRMNRGHEQYL.

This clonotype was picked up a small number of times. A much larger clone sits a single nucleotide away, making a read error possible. CDR3 bases: TGTGCCAGCAGCTTGCGGACAGGGACAATTAACACTGAAGCTTTCTTT. This codes for CASSLRTGTINTEAFF. The chain is built from TRBV11-2 and TRBJ1-1; 8 bases map to TRBD1. CDR3 size: 16 residues. Trimming cost V 3 bases and J 2 bases; bases outside gene matches: 8. Germline CDR1 is SGHAT and CDR2 is FQNNGV. The full variable domain, completed using reference TRBV11-2 and TRBJ1-1, is EAGVAQSPRYKIIEKRQSVAFWCNPISGHATLYWYQQILGQGPKLLIQFQNNGVVDDSQLPKDRFSAERLKGVDSTLKIQPAKLEDSAVYLCASSLRTGTINTEAFFGQGTRLTVV.

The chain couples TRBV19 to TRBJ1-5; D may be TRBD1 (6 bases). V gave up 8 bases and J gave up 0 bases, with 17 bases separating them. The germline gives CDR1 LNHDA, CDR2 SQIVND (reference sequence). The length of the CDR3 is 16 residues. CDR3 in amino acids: CASCHRDNYSNQPQHF. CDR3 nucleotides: TGTGCCAGTTGTCACCGGGACAACTATAGCAATCAGCCCCAGCATTTT.

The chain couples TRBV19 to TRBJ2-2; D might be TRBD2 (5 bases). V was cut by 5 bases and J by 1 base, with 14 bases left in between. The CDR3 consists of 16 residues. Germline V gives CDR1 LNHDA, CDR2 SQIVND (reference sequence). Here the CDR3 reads CASSPDPGKNTGELFF. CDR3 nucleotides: TGTGCCAGTAGTCCTGACCCGGGGAAGAACACCGGGGAGCTGTTTTTT.

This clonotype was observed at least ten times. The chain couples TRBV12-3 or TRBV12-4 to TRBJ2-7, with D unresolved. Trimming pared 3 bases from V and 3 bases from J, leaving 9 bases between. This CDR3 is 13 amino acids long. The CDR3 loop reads CASSFARNYEQYF. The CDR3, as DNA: TGTGCCAGCAGTTTTGCCCGGAACTACGAGCAGTACTTC.

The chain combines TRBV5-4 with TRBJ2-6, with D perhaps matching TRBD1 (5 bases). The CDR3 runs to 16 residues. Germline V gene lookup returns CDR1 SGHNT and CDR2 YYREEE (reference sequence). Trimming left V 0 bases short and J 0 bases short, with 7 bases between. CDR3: CASSLGQNSGANVLTF. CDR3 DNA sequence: TGTGCCAGCAGCTTGGGACAGAACTCTGGGGCCAACGTCCTGACTTTC. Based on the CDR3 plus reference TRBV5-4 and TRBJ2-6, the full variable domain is ETGVTQSPTHLIKTRGQQVTLRCSSQSGHNTVSWYQQALGQGPQFIFQYYREEENGRGNFPPRFSGLQFPNYSSELNVNALELDDSALYLCASSLGQNSGANVLTFGAGSRLTVL.

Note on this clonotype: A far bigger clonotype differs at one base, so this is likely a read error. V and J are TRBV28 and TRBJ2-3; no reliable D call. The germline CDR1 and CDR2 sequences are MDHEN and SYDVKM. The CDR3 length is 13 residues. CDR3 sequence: CATSTELKTRVFF. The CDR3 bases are TGTGCCACCTCCACTGAGCTTAAGACCCGCGTTTTCTTT.

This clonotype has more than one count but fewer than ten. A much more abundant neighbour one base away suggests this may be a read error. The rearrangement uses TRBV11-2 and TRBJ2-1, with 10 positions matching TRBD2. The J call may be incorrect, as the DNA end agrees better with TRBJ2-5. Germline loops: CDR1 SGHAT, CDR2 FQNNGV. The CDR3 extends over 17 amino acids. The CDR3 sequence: CASSSRPSGSIVGTQYF. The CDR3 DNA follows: TGTGCCAGCAGCTCCCGTCCTAGCGGGAGTATAGTAGGGACCCAGTACTTC.

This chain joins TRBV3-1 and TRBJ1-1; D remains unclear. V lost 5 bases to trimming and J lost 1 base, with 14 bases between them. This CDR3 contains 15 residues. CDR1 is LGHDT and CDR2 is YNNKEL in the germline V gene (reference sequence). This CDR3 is CASSGRALQNTEAFF. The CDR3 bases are TGTGCCAGCAGCGGTCGGGCACTACAGAACACTGAAGCTTTCTTT.

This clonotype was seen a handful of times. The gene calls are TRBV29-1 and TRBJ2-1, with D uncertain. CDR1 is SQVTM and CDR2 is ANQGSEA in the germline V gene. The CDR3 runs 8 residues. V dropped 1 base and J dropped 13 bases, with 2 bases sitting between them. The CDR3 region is CSVEGQFF. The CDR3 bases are TGCAGCGTTGAAGGTCAGTTCTTC.